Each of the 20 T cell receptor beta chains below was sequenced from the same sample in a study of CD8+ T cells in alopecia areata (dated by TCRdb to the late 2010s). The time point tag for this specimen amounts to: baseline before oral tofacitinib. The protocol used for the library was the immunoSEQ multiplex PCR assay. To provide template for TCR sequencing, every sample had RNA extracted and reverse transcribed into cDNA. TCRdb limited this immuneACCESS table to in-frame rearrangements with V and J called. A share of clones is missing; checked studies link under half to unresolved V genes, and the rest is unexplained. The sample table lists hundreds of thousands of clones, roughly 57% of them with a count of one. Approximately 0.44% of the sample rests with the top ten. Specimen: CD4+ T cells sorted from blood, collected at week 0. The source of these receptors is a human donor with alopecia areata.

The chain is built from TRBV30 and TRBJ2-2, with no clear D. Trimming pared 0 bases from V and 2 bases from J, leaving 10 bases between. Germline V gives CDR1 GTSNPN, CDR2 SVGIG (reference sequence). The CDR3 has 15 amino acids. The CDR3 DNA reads TGTGCCTGGAGTGTAGGCCCTCCAAACACCGGGGAGCTGTTTTTT. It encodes CAWSVGPPNTGELFF. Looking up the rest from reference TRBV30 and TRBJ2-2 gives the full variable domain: SQTIHQWPATLVQPVGSPLSLECTVEGTSNPNLYWYRQAAGRGLQLLFYSVGIGQISSEVPQNLSASRPQDRQFILSSKKLLLSDSGFYLCAWSVGPPNTGELFFGEGSRLTVL.

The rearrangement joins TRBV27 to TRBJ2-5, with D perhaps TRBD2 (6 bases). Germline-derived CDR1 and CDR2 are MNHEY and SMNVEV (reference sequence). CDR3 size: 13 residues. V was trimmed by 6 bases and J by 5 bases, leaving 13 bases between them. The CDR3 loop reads CASRGLPGETQYF. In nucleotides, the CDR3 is TGTGCCAGCAGGGGACTTCCAGGGGAGACCCAGTACTTC.

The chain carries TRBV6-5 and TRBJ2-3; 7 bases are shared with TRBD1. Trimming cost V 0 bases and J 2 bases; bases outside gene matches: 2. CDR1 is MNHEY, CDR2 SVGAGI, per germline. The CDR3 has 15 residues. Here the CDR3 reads CASSYSGTATDTQYF. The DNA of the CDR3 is TGTGCCAGCAGTTACTCCGGGACAGCCACAGATACGCAGTATTTT.

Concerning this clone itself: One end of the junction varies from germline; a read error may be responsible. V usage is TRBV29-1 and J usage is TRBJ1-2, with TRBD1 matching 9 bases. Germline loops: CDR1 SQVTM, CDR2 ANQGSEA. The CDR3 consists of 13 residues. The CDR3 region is CSGEQGAGYGYTF. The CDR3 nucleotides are TGCAGCGGTGAACAGGGGGCGGGCTATGGCTACACCTTC.

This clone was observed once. The CDR3 here is CASTGRYKGQPYEQYF. The DNA of the CDR3 is TGTGCCAGCACCGGCCGATACAAGGGCCAGCCCTACGAGCAGTACTTC. The rearrangement uses TRBV28 and TRBJ2-7, with D uncertain. Germline V CDR1 and CDR2: MDHEN, SYDVKM. The CDR3 has 16 amino acids. The V end was cut by 7 bases, the J end by 2 bases, with 21 bases between.

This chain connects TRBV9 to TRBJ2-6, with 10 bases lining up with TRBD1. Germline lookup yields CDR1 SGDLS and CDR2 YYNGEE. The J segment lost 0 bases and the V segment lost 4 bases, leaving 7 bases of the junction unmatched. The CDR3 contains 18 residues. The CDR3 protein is CASSPGTGESSGANVLTF. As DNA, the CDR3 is TGTGCCAGCAGCCCCGGGACAGGGGAAAGCTCTGGGGCCAACGTCCTGACTTTC.

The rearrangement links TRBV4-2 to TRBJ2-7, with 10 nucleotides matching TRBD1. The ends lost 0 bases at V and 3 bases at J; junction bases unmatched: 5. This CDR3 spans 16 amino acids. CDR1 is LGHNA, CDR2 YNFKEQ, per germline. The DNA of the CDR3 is TGTGCCAGCAGCCAAGATTCGACAGGGGGCGACTACGAGCAGTACTTC. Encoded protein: CASSQDSTGGDYEQYF.

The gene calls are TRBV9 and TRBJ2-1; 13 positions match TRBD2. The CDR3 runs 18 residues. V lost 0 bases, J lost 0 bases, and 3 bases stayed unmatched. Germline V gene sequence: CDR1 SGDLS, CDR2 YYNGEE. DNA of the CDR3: TGTGCCAGCAGCGTAGGACTAGCGGGGGGACTCTCCTACAATGAGCAGTTCTTC. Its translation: CASSVGLAGGLSYNEQFF.

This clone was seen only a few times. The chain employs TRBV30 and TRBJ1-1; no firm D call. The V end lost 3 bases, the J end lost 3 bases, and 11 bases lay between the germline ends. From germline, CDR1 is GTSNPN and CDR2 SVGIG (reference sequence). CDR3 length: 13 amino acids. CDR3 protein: CAWRGPGHTEAFF. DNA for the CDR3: TGTGCCTGGAGGGGTCCCGGGCACACTGAAGCTTTCTTT.

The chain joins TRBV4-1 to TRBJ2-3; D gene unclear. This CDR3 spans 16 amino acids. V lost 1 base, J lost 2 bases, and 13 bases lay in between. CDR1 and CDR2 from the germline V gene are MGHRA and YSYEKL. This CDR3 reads CASSQAVGYSTDTQYF. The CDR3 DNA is TGCGCCAGCAGCCAAGCCGTCGGGTACTCCACAGATACGCAGTATTTT.

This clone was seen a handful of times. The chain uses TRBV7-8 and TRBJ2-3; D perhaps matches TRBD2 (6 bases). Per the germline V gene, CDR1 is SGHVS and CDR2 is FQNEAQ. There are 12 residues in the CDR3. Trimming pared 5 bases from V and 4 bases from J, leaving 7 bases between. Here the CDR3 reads CASSPGADTQYF. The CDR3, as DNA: TGTGCCAGCAGCCCGGGAGCAGATACGCAGTATTTT.

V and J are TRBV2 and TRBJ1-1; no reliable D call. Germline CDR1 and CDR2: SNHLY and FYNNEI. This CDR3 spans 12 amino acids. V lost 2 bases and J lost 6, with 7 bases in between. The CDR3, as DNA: TGTGCCAGCAGTGAAACGTCAGCTGAAGCTTTCTTT. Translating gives CASSETSAEAFF.

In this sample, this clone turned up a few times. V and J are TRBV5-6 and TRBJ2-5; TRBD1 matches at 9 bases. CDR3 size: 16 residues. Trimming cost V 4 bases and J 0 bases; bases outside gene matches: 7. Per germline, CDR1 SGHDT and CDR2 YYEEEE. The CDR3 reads CASSLGQGTYQETQYF. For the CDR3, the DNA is TGTGCCAGCAGCCTTGGACAGGGGACGTACCAAGAGACCCAGTACTTC. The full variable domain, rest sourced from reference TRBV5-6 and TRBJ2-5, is DAGVTQSPTHLIKTRGQQVTLRCSPKSGHDTVSWYQQALGQGPQFIFQYYEEEERQRGNFPDRFSGHQFPNYSSELNVNALLLGDSALYLCASSLGQGTYQETQYFGPGTRLLVL.

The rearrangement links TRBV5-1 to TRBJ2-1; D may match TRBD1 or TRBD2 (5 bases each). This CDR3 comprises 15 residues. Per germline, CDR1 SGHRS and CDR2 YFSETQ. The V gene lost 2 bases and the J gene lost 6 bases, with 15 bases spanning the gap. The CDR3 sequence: CASSLGRDLGNEQFF. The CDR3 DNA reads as TGCGCCAGCAGCTTAGGAAGGGACCTCGGCAATGAGCAGTTCTTC.

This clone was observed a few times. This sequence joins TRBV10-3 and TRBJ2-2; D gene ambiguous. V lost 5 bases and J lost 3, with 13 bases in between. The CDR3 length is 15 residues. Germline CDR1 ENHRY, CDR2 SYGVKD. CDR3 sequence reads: CAISPHTDDTGELFF. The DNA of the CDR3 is TGTGCCATCAGTCCTCATACGGACGACACCGGGGAGCTGTTTTTT.

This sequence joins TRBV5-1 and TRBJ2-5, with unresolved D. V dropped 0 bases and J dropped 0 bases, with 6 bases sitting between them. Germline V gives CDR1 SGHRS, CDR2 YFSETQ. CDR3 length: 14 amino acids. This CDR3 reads CASSLDSDQETQYF. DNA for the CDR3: TGCGCCAGCAGCTTGGATTCAGACCAAGAGACCCAGTACTTC.

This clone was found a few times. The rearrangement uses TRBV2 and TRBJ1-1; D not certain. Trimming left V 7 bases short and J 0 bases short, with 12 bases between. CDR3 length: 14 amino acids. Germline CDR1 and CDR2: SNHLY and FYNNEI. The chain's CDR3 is CASTVGSLNTEAFF. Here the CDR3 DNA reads TGTGCCAGCACTGTGGGCAGCTTGAACACTGAAGCTTTCTTT.

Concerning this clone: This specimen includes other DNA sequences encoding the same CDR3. Written as DNA, the CDR3 is TGTGCCTGGAGTGTACTGGTGAACACTGAAGCTTTCTTT. Its translation is CAWSVLVNTEAFF. V gene TRBV30 combines with J gene TRBJ1-1; no definite D call. The CDR3 covers 13 residues. Trimming left V 0 bases short and J 0 bases short, with 5 bases between. CDR1 is GTSNPN, CDR2 SVGIG, per germline (reference sequence).

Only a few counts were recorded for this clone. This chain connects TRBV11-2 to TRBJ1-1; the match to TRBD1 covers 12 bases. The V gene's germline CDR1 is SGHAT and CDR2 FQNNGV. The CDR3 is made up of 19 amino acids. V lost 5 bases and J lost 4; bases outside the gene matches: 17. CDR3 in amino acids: CASSPNRRGQGAVGTEAFF. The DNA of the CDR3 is TGTGCCAGCAGCCCGAACCGGCGGGGACAGGGGGCCGTGGGCACTGAAGCTTTCTTT.

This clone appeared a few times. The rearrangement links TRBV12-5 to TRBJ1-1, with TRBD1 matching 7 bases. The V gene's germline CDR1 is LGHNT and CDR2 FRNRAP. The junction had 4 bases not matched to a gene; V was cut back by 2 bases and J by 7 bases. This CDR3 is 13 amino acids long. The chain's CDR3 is CASGLQGGVEAFF. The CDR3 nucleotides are TGTGCTAGTGGTTTGCAGGGGGGAGTTGAAGCTTTCTTT.